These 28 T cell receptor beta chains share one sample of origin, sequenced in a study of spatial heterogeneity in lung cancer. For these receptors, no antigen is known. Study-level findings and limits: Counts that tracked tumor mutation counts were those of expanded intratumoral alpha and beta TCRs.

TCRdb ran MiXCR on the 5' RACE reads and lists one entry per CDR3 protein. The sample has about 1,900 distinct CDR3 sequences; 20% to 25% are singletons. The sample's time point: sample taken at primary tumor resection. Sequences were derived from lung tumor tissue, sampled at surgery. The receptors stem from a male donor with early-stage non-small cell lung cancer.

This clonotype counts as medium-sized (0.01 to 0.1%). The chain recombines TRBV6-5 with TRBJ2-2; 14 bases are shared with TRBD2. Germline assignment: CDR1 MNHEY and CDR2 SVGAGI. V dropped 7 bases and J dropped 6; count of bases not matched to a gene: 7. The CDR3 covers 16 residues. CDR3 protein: CASTRTGLAGAGELFF. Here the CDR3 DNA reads TGTGCCAGCACTCGAACGGGACTAGCGGGAGCCGGGGAGCTGTTTTTT.

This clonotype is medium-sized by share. The CDR3 reads CAGGQGRTEAFF. The CDR3 DNA reads as TGTGCCGGGGGACAGGGAAGGACTGAAGCTTTCTTT. V usage is TRBV18 and J usage is TRBJ1-1; TRBD1 matches at 9 bases. Germline-derived CDR1 and CDR2 are KGHSH and LQKENI. The V gene end was trimmed by 11 bases and the J gene end by 5 bases; junction bases not matched to a gene: 6. The CDR3 totals 12 residues.

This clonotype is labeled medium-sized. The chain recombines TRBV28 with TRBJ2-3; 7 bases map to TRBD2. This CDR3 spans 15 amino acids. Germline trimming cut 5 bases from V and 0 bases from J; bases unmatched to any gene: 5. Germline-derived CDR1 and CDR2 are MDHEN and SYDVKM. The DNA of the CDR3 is TGTGCCAGCAGTCCGCAAGCGGGGAGCACAGATACGCAGTATTTT. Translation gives CASSPQAGSTDTQYF.

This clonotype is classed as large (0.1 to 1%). The CDR3 bases are TGTGCCAGCAGCCACGGACGAGGCGAGACCCAGTACTTC. Translation gives CASSHGRGETQYF. The V gene is TRBV11-2, the J gene TRBJ2-5; D gene unclear. The CDR3 totals 13 residues. The ends were cut back, 5 bases at V and 5 bases at J, with 12 bases in the middle. The germline V gene has CDR1 SGHAT and CDR2 FQNNGV.

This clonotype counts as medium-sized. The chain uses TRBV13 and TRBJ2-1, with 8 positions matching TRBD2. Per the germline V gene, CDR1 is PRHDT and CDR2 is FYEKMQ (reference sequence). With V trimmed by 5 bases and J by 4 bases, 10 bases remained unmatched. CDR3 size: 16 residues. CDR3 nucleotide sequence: TGTGCCAGCAGCAGCGGACTAGCTGAATGGTACAATGAGCAGTTCTTC. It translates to CASSSGLAEWYNEQFF. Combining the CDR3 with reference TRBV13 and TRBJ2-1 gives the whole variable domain AAGVIQSPRHLIKEKRETATLKCYPIPRHDTVYWYQQGPGQDPQFLISFYEKMQSDKGSIPDRFSAQQFSDYHSELNMSSLELGDSALYFCASSSGLAEWYNEQFFGPGTRLTVL.

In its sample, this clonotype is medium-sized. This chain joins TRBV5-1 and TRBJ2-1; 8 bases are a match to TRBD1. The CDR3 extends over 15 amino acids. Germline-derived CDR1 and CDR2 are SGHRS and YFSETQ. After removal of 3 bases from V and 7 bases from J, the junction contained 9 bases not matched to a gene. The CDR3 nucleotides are TGCGCCAGCAGCTCCCAGGGGGCCCTCCATAATGAGCAGTTCTTC. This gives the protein CASSSQGALHNEQFF.

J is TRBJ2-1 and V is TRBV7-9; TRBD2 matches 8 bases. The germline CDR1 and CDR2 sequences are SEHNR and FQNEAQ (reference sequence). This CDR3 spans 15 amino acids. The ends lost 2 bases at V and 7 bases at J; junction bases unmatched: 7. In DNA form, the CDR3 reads TGTGCCAGCAGCTTATTGCGCGGGGGGTTAAATGAGCAGTTCTTC. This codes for CASSLLRGGLNEQFF.

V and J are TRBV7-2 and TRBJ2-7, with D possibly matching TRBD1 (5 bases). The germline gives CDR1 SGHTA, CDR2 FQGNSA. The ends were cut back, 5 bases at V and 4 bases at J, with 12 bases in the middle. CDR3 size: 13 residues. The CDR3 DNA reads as TGTGCCAGCAGCCAAAATCGACAGTACGAGCAGTACTTC. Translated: CASSQNRQYEQYF.

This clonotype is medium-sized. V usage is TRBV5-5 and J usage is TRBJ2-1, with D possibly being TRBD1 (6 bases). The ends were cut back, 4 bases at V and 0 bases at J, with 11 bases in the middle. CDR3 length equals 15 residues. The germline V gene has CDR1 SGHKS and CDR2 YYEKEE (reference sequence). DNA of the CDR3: TGTGCCAGCAGCCAGGGGTGGAGCTCCTACAATGAGCAGTTCTTC. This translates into CASSQGWSSYNEQFF.

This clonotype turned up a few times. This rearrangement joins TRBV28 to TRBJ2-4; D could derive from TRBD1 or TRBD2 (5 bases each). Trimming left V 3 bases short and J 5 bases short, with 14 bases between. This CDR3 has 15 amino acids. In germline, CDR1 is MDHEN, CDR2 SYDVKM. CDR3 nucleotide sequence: TGTGCCAGCAGTTTGGGTAGGGACCCCGAAAACATTCAGTACTTC. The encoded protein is CASSLGRDPENIQYF.

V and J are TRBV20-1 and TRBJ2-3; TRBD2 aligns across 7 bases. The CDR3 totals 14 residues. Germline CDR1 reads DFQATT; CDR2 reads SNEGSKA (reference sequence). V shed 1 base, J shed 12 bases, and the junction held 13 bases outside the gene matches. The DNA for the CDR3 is TGCAGTGCTAGAGGAGATCAGCGGGGCCATTCACAGTATTTT. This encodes CSARGDQRGHSQYF.

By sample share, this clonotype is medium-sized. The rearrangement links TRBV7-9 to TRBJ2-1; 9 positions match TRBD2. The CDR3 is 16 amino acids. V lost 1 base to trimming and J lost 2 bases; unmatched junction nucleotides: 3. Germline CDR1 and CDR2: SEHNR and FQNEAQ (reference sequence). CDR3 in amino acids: CASSLGAGGTYNEQFF. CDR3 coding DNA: TGTGCCAGCAGCTTAGGGGCGGGAGGGACCTACAATGAGCAGTTCTTC.

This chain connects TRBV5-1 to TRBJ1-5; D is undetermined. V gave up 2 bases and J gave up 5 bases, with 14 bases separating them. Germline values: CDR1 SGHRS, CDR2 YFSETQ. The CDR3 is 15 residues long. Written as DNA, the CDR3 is TGCGCCAGCAGCTTCGACGGGGAGGTTCATCAGCCCCAGCATTTT. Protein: CASSFDGEVHQPQHF.

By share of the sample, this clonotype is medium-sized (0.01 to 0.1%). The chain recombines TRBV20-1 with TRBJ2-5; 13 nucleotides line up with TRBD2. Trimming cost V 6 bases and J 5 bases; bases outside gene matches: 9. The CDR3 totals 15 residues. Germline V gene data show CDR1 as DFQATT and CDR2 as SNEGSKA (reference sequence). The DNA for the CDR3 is TGCAGTGCCCACGGACTAGCGGGAGATGGTGAGACCCAGTACTTC. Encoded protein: CSAHGLAGDGETQYF.

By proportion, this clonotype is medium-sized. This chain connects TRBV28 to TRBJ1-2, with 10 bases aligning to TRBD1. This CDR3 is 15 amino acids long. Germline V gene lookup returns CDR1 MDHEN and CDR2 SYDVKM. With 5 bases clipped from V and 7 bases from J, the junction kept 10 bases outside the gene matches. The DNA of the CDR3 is TGTGCCAGCAGTCCTTTGTATAGGACAGGGGGTGGCTACACCTTC. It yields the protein CASSPLYRTGGGYTF.

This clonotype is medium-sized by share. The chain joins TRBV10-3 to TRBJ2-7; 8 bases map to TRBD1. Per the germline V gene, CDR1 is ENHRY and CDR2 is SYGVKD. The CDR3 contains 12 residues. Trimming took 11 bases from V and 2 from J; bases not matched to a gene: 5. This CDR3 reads CASGQGAYEQYV. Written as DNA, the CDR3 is TGTGCCTCCGGACAGGGAGCCTACGAGCAGTACGTC.

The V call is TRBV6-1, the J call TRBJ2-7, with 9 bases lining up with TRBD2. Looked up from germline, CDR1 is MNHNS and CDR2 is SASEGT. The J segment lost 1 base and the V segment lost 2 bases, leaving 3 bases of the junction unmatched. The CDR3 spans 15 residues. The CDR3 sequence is CASSEIAGVSYEQYV. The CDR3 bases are TGTGCCAGCAGTGAAATAGCGGGAGTATCCTACGAGCAGTACGTC.

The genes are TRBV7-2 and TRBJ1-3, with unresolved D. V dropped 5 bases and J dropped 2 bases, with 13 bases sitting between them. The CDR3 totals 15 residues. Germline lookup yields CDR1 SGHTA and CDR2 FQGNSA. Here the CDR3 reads CASSPGLFPGNTIYF. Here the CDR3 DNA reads TGTGCCAGCAGCCCCGGACTCTTCCCTGGAAACACCATATATTTT.

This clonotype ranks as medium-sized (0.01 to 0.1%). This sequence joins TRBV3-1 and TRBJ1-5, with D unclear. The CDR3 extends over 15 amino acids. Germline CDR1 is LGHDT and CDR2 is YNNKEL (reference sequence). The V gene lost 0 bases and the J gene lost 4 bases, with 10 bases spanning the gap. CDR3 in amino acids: CASSQDQSVNQPQHF. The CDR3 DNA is TGTGCCAGCAGCCAAGATCAGTCTGTTAATCAGCCCCAGCATTTT.

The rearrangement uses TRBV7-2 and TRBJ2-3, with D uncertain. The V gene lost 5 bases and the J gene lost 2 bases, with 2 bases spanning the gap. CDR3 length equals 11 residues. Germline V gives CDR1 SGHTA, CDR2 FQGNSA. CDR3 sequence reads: CASSDTDTQYF. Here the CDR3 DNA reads TGTGCCAGCAGCGACACAGATACGCAGTATTTT.

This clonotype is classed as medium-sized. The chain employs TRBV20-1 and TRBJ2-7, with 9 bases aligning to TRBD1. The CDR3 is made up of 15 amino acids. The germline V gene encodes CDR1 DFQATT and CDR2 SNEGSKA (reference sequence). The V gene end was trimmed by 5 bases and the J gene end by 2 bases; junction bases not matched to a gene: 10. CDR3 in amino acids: CSAYLGTGRAYEQYF. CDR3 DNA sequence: TGCAGTGCTTACCTCGGGACAGGGAGGGCCTACGAGCAGTACTTC.

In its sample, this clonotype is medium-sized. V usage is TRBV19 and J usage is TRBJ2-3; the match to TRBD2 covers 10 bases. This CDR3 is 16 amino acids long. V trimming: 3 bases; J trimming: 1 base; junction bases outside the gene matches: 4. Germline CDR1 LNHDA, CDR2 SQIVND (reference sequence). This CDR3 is CASSMLSGGGTDTQYF. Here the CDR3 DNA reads TGTGCCAGTAGTATGTTGAGCGGGGGGGGCACAGATACGCAGTATTTT.

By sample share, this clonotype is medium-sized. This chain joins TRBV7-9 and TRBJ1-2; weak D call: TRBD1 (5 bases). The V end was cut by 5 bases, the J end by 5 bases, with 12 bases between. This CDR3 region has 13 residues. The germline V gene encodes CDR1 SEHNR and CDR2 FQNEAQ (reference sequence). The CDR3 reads CASSLMGGYGYTF. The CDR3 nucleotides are TGTGCCAGCAGCCTAATGGGGGGGTATGGCTACACCTTC. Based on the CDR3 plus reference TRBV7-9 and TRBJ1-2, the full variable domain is DTGVSQNPRHKITKRGQNVTFRCDPISEHNRLYWYRQTLGQGPEFLTYFQNEAQLEKSRLLSDRFSAERPKGSFSTLEIQRTEQGDSAMYLCASSLMGGYGYTFGSGTRLTVV.

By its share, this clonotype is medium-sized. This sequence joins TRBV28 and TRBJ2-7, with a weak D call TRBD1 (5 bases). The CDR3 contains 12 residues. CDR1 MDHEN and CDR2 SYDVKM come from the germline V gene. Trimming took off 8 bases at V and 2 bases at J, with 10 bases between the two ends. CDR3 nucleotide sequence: TGTGCCAGCCAGGGTCAGCCCTACGAGCAGTACGTC. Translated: CASQGQPYEQYV.

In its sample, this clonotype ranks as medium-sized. Written as DNA, the CDR3 is TGTGCCAGCAGTCCGGACAGGGGGCCCACAGATACGCAGTATTTT. Translating it yields CASSPDRGPTDTQYF. The chain is built from TRBV12-3 or TRBV12-4 and TRBJ2-3, with 11 positions matching TRBD1. Trimming took 5 bases from V and 2 from J; bases not matched to a gene: 3. The CDR3 loop spans 15 amino acids.

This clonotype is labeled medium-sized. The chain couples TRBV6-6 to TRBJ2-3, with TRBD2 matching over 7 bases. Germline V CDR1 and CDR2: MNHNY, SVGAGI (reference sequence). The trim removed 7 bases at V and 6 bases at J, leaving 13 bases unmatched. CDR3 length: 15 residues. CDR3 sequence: CASTQGGSQLDTQYF. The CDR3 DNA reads TGTGCCAGCACCCAGGGAGGGAGTCAACTGGATACGCAGTATTTT.

The CDR3 region is CASSQDRGGGTDTQYF. For the CDR3, the DNA is TGTGCCAGCAGCCAAGATCGCGGGGGCGGCACAGATACGCAGTATTTT. This chain connects TRBV4-2 to TRBJ2-3; D is possibly TRBD2 (7 bases). From germline, CDR1 is LGHNA and CDR2 YNFKEQ. This CDR3 comprises 16 residues. Trimming stripped 0 bases from V and 1 base from J, with 11 bases between.

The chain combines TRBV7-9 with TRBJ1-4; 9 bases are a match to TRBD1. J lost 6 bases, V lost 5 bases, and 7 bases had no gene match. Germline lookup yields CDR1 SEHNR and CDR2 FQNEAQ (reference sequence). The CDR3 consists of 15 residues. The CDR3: CASSRQQGAHEKLFF. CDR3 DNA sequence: TGTGCCAGCAGCAGACAACAGGGGGCTCATGAAAAACTGTTTTTT.